This T cell receptor beta chain appears in the sequencing data of a study of CD8+ T cells in alopecia areata (dated by TCRdb to 2017 to 2018). Study-level background: The treated patients took part in an open-label pilot trial in which moderate-to-severe alopecia areata was treated with oral tofacitinib at 5 to 10 mg twice daily. Tofacitinib was given for 6 to 18 months, followed by 6 months of follow-up off drug to assess delayed response and recurrence. Scalp tissue and sorted CD4+ and CD8+ peripheral blood T cells from patchy and totalis/universalis alopecia areata patients and from healthy controls were covered by human TCRbeta sequencing. In treated patients, disease severity was measured using the SALT score, which gives the percentage of scalp surface area affected. The RNA source kit depended on sample type: the PAXgene miRNA kit for fixed scalp, the miRNeasy kit for PBMCs, and the RNeasy kit for mouse skin. To study T cell clonal expansion in alopecia areata, the researchers applied high-throughput TCRbeta sequencing to both the C3H/HeJ mouse model and human patients. Scalp clonality was compared across normal scalp (n=4), patchy alopecia areata scalp (n=8), and alopecia totalis/universalis scalp (n=8). Biopsies were taken from tofacitinib-treated patients at baseline and at 4 and 24 weeks of treatment, and a later scalp biopsy was taken in several of the tofacitinib-treated patients. TCRbeta CDR3 regions were amplified by immunoSEQ multiplex PCR with 35 Vbeta forward and 13 Jbeta reverse primers. Study-level results and caveats: Because the treated cohort was small and had only one nonresponder, larger studies are needed to examine links between baseline CD8+ expansion and response. Scalp clonality and the number of expanded CD8+ clones among the top 100 scalp clones were significantly decreased by tofacitinib. Shared TCR sequences between patients were less evident than in mice, which may be partly attributable to HLA diversity in the patient population. Resident alphabeta T cells in normal human skin are also sequenced, complicating scalp TCR repertoire analysis, unlike mouse skin dominated by gammadelta T cells. Lesional scalp, especially in alopecia totalis/universalis, showed higher clonality and more expanded CD8+ clones than normal scalp, suggesting antigenic drive. Many expanded lesional clones were found to persist in scalp and blood during tofacitinib treatment, and relapse after treatment cessation may be partly explained by this persistence.

In the germline V gene, CDR1 corresponds to MNHEY and CDR2 to SVGAGI. A distance of 12 bases separates the germline ends of V and J, which lose 6 bases and 7 bases respectively. From the cysteine up to the phenylalanine, the CDR3 has a length of 13 residues. CDR3 DNA is the only sequence kept; it has 39 bases, read in frame from the first base. This clone occurred a few times. Its antigen is unknown. It has no much larger one-base neighbor in the sample; base qualities were not kept. Library generation was performed with the immunoSEQ multiplex PCR assay. RNA was extracted from all samples and reverse transcribed into cDNA as template for TCR sequencing. First-strand cDNA was synthesized with SuperScript III using a 2:1 mix of oligo-dT and random hexamers. A synthetic immune receptor repertoire was used to assess amplification bias, and residual bias was removed computationally. As for how the authors treated the data: Raw reads were preprocessed to remove errors, and CDR3 was defined by IMGT conventions from the conserved cysteine to phenylalanine. Clonality was computed by normalizing Shannon entropy by log2 of the number of productive unique TCRs and subtracting the result from 1. Whether scalp clones were CD4 or CD8 was inferred by matching scalp TCRbeta sequences against CD4 and CD8 repertoires sorted from blood. TCRdb obtained this table from immuneACCESS and retained in-frame rearrangements with V and J assigned. These tables miss some clones; where compared with another copy, unresolved V genes account for less than half of the shortfall, and the remainder is unexplained. That table furnishes V, J and clone size, whereas the DNA furnished D and trimming. The sample yields around 150,000 clones; 55% to 75% were counted once. Of the sample, approximately 15% is held by the ten largest clones.

The sample's time point label is to be understood as: less than 25 weeks on oral tofacitinib. Reading the label with the study, this specimen's treatment or condition is: oral pan-JAK inhibitor, 5-10 mg twice daily. Peripheral blood and lesional scalp punch biopsies were obtained from patients with alopecia areata. PBMCs were isolated by density centrifugation and stained for CD3, CD4 and CD8, and CD4+ and CD8+ T cells were sorted on a FACSAria. The source was CD4+ T cells sorted from blood, collected at week 24, from a patient treated with tofacitinib. This sequence uses TRBV6-5 and TRBJ2-2; the D segment is perhaps TRBD1 or TRBD2, each sharing 5 matched bases. The receptor was isolated from a human donor with alopecia areata. The CDR3 here reads CASRGPGNGELFF. The DNA sequence is as follows: TGTGCCAGCAGGGGACCCGGTAACGGGGAGCTGTTTTTT.